Presented here are 5 T cell receptor beta chains from one specimen sequenced in a study of T cell clonality in common variable immunodeficiency. TCRdb keeps only in-frame clones here, not all; method: immunoSEQ multiplex PCR. This sample comprises about 43,000 clones, none seen once only. Specimen: peripheral blood mononuclear cells. The origin of the receptors is a person aged 18-69 years in good health.

This clone was counted many times. The read gets to within 3 residues of the CDR3 end, and the germline J gene fills in the rest. The V call is TRBV30, the J call TRBJ2-4; no clear D gene. Trimming left V 4 bases short and J 0 bases short, with 7 bases between. The CDR3 has 13 residues. Germline CDR1 GTSNPN, CDR2 SVGIG (reference sequence). CDR3 loop: CAWKLLAKNIQYF. The part of the CDR3 DNA that was read is TGTGCCTGGAAGCTTCTAGCCAAAAACATT.

This clone was seen many times. Read coverage stops 3 residues before the CDR3 terminus; the germline J gene supplies the remainder. The V call is TRBV6-2 or TRBV6-3, the J call TRBJ2-7, with TRBD2 matching 9 bases. CDR3 size: 15 residues. V trimming: 6 bases; J trimming: 3 bases; junction bases outside the gene matches: 9. Looked up from germline, CDR1 is MNHEY and CDR2 is SVGEGT. The covered CDR3 bases are TGTGCCAGCAGCCCCCTACGGACTAGCGTCTACGAG. It yields the protein CASSPLRTSVYE. The whole CDR3 protein reads CASSPLRTSVYEQYF.

This clone was seen ten or more times. The read is 3 residues too short to cover the CDR3 end, so that end is filled in from the germline J gene. Other nucleotide sequences from this sample produce the same CDR3. V gene TRBV7-6 combines with J gene TRBJ1-4; a weak D match, TRBD1 (6 bases). There are 15 residues in the CDR3. V lost 1 base, J lost 4 bases, and 10 bases lay in between. The germline CDR1 and CDR2 sequences are SGHVS and FNYEAQ. The CDR3 loop reads CASSLVQGGNEKLFF. The covered CDR3 bases are TGTGCCAGCAGCTTAGTACAGGGCGGTAATGAAAAA.

This clone has ten or more counts. The read ends 3 residues early relative to the CDR3; the germline J gene fills the gap. The chain employs TRBV20-1 and TRBJ2-3; 13 bases align to TRBD2. Germline CDR1 and CDR2: DFQATT and SNEGSKA (reference sequence). The trim removed 4 bases at V and 1 base at J, leaving 8 bases unmatched. This CDR3 contains 17 residues. CDR3 protein: CSANPRGLAGRTDTQYF. The CDR3 bases that were read are TGCAGTGCTAATCCCAGGGGACTAGCGGGGCGCACAGATACG.

This clone came up many times. The sequence runs out 3 residues before the end of the CDR3; the remainder is reconstructed from the germline J gene. J is TRBJ2-7 and V is TRBV6-1; D ambiguous. This CDR3 has 13 amino acids. The germline V gene encodes CDR1 MNHNS and CDR2 SASEGT. The V end lost 4 bases, the J end lost 4 bases, and 11 bases lay between the germline ends. The chain's CDR3 is CASSVSVPYEQYF. The CDR3 DNA, read in part, is TGTGCCAGCAGTGTCTCGGTACCGTACGAG.